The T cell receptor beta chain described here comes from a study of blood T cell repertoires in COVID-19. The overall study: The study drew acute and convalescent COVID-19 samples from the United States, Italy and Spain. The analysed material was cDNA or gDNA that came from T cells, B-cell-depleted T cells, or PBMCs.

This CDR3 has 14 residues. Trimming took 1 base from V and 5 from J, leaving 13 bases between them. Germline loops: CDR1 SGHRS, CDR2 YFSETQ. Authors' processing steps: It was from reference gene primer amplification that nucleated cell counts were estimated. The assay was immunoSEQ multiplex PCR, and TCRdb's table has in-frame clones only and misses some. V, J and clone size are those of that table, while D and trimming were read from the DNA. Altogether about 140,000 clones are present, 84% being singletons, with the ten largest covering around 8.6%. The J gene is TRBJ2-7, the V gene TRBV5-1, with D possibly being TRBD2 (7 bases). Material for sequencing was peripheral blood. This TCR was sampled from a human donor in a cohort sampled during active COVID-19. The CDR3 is CASSLRGATHEQYF. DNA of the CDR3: TGCGCCAGCAGCTTGCGGGGGGCGACCCACGAGCAGTACTTC.